The 5 T cell receptor beta chains below were found in one sample sequenced in a study of blood T cell repertoires in COVID-19. The protocol was immunoSEQ multiplex PCR, while the TCRdb copy is restricted to in-frame clones and leaves out a portion. The sample records more than 150,000 clones, about four fifths being singletons. Input material: peripheral blood. The receptors here all came from a human donor in a cohort sampled during active COVID-19.

This clone was seen once. The chain employs TRBV6-1 and TRBJ2-1, with a possible D match to TRBD1 (6 bases). Trimming took off 0 bases at V and 3 bases at J, with 9 bases between the two ends. The CDR3 runs 15 residues. Per the germline V gene, CDR1 is MNHNS and CDR2 is SASEGT. The CDR3 coding sequence is TGTGCCAGCAGTGAAGCGGGGGCCGGCTACAATGAGCAGTTCTTC. Translated: CASSEAGAGYNEQFF.

The chain uses TRBV5-1 and TRBJ2-3; 8 bases are shared with TRBD1. This CDR3 has 15 residues. Germline CDR1 is SGHRS and CDR2 is YFSETQ. The trim removed 2 bases at V and 3 bases at J, leaving 5 bases unmatched. The CDR3 sequence is CASSLGQGATDTQYF. The DNA for the CDR3 is TGCGCCAGCAGCTTAGGGCAGGGGGCGACAGATACGCAGTATTTT.

About this clone: The sample holds other DNA sequences that translate to the same CDR3. V usage is TRBV19 and J usage is TRBJ1-1, with 8 nucleotides matching TRBD1. The germline CDR1 and CDR2 sequences are LNHDA and SQIVND (reference sequence). The CDR3 sequence is 15 residues long. With V trimmed by 5 bases and J by 3 bases, 8 bases remained unmatched. The CDR3 spells CASSSYRGRDTEAFF. DNA of the CDR3: TGTGCCAGTAGTTCCTACAGGGGGAGGGACACTGAAGCTTTCTTT.

The chain employs TRBV2 and TRBJ1-2, with D maybe TRBD1 (6 bases). The CDR3 has 16 residues. Germline lookup yields CDR1 SNHLY and CDR2 FYNNEI. V was clipped by 8 bases and J by 0 bases, with 19 bases between them. The CDR3 loop is CASSYHRDTSNYGYTF. The CDR3 region has the DNA TGTGCCAGCTCCTACCACCGGGACACCTCTAACTATGGCTACACCTTC.

The chain couples TRBV4-1 to TRBJ2-5, with TRBD2 matching over 7 bases. The junction had 9 bases not matched to a gene; V was cut back by 4 bases and J by 7 bases. The CDR3 spans 14 residues. Germline V gives CDR1 MGHRA, CDR2 YSYEKL. In DNA form, the CDR3 reads TGCGCCAGCAGCCCCGGGGAGGGCGGAGGGACCCAGTACTTC. Residues: CASSPGEGGGTQYF.